These 6 T cell receptor beta chains share one sample of origin, sequenced in a study of vaccination effects on CD4 cells after COVID-19. Within the ViraFEST assay, antigen-specific CD4+ T cells underwent expansion with viral peptide pools prior to sequencing. After around 10 days in culture, the CD4+ T cells were isolated. Each person got two doses of an mRNA SARS-CoV-2 vaccine, BNT162b2 or mRNA-1273. Only in-frame clones appear in the TCRdb table, and some are missing; sequencing was by immunoSEQ multiplex PCR. The sample lists tens of thousands of clones, 65% to 75% occurring once. Their cognate antigens are unknown. The sample was CD4+ T cells from PBMCs cultured with HCoV-OC43 spike peptides, taken after COVID-19 vaccination. Documented subset: HCoV-OC43 spike overlapping peptide pool stimulation. These receptors were taken from a human donor who received a COVID-19 vaccine.

The chain joins TRBV6-5 to TRBJ2-7, with 7 bases identical to TRBD2. CDR3 length equals 14 residues. Germline CDR1 and CDR2: MNHEY and SVGAGI. J was trimmed by 5 bases and V by 2 bases; bases with no gene match: 6. The CDR3 DNA sequence: TGTGCCAGCAGTTACAGACTAGCAGAGGACGAGCAGTACTTC. Amino acids: CASSYRLAEDEQYF.

V gene TRBV3-1 (or the pseudogene TRBV3-2) combines with J gene TRBJ1-4, with 7 bases identical to TRBD1. The V segment lost 3 bases and the J segment 7 bases; nucleotides outside the gene matches: 2. This CDR3 is built from 13 residues. Germline CDR1 reads LGHDT; CDR2 reads YNNKEL (reference sequence). The CDR3 DNA sequence: TGTGCCAGCAGCCAGACAGGGCTTGAAAAACTGTTTTTT. Protein product: CASSQTGLEKLFF.

The V and J genes are TRBV10-1 and TRBJ1-2, with D possibly matching TRBD1 (6 bases). The CDR3 sequence is 13 residues long. Germline CDR1 reads WNHNN; CDR2 reads SYGVQD (reference sequence). The ends were cut back, 2 bases at V and 7 bases at J, with 11 bases in the middle. In DNA form, the CDR3 reads TGCGCCAGCAGTGAGCGCCGGGGGCCTGGCTACACCTTC. Translated: CASSERRGPGYTF.

V is TRBV18 and J is TRBJ2-1, with D unclear. Germline loops: CDR1 KGHSH, CDR2 LQKENI. The V gene lost 6 bases and the J gene lost 4 bases, with 13 bases spanning the gap. The CDR3 covers 14 residues. The CDR3 DNA sequence: TGTGCCAGCTCTCCGGACCTACAATACAATGAGCAGTTCTTC. Its protein product is CASSPDLQYNEQFF. The whole variable domain, filled in from reference TRBV18 and TRBJ2-1, reads NAGVMQNPRHLVRRRGQEARLRCSPMKGHSHVYWYRQLPEEGLKFMVYLQKENIIDESGMPKERFSAEFPKEGPSILRIQQVVRGDSAAYFCASSPDLQYNEQFFGPGTRLTVL.

The chain employs TRBV27 and TRBJ2-7; D may match TRBD1 or TRBD2 (5 bases each). The CDR3 consists of 15 residues. Trimming left V 4 bases short and J 6 bases short, with 19 bases between. The germline CDR1 and CDR2 sequences are MNHEY and SMNVEV (reference sequence). Written as DNA, the CDR3 is TGTGCCAGCAGTTCCCCGGGGCAGGGAACGGGCGAGCAGTACTTC. It is translated as CASSSPGQGTGEQYF.

V usage is TRBV5-6 and J usage is TRBJ1-2; 9 bases align to TRBD1. Trimming removed 3 bases from V and 8 bases from J; junction bases left unmatched: 11. Per germline, CDR1 SGHDT and CDR2 YYEEEE. This CDR3 has 15 residues. CDR3 amino acids: CASSWGQGSFGGYTF. The CDR3 coding sequence is TGTGCCAGCAGCTGGGGACAGGGCTCCTTTGGGGGCTACACCTTC. The entire variable domain, with the rest obtained from reference TRBV5-6 and TRBJ1-2, is as follows: DAGVTQSPTHLIKTRGQQVTLRCSPKSGHDTVSWYQQALGQGPQFIFQYYEEEERQRGNFPDRFSGHQFPNYSSELNVNALLLGDSALYLCASSWGQGSFGGYTFGSGTRLTVV.